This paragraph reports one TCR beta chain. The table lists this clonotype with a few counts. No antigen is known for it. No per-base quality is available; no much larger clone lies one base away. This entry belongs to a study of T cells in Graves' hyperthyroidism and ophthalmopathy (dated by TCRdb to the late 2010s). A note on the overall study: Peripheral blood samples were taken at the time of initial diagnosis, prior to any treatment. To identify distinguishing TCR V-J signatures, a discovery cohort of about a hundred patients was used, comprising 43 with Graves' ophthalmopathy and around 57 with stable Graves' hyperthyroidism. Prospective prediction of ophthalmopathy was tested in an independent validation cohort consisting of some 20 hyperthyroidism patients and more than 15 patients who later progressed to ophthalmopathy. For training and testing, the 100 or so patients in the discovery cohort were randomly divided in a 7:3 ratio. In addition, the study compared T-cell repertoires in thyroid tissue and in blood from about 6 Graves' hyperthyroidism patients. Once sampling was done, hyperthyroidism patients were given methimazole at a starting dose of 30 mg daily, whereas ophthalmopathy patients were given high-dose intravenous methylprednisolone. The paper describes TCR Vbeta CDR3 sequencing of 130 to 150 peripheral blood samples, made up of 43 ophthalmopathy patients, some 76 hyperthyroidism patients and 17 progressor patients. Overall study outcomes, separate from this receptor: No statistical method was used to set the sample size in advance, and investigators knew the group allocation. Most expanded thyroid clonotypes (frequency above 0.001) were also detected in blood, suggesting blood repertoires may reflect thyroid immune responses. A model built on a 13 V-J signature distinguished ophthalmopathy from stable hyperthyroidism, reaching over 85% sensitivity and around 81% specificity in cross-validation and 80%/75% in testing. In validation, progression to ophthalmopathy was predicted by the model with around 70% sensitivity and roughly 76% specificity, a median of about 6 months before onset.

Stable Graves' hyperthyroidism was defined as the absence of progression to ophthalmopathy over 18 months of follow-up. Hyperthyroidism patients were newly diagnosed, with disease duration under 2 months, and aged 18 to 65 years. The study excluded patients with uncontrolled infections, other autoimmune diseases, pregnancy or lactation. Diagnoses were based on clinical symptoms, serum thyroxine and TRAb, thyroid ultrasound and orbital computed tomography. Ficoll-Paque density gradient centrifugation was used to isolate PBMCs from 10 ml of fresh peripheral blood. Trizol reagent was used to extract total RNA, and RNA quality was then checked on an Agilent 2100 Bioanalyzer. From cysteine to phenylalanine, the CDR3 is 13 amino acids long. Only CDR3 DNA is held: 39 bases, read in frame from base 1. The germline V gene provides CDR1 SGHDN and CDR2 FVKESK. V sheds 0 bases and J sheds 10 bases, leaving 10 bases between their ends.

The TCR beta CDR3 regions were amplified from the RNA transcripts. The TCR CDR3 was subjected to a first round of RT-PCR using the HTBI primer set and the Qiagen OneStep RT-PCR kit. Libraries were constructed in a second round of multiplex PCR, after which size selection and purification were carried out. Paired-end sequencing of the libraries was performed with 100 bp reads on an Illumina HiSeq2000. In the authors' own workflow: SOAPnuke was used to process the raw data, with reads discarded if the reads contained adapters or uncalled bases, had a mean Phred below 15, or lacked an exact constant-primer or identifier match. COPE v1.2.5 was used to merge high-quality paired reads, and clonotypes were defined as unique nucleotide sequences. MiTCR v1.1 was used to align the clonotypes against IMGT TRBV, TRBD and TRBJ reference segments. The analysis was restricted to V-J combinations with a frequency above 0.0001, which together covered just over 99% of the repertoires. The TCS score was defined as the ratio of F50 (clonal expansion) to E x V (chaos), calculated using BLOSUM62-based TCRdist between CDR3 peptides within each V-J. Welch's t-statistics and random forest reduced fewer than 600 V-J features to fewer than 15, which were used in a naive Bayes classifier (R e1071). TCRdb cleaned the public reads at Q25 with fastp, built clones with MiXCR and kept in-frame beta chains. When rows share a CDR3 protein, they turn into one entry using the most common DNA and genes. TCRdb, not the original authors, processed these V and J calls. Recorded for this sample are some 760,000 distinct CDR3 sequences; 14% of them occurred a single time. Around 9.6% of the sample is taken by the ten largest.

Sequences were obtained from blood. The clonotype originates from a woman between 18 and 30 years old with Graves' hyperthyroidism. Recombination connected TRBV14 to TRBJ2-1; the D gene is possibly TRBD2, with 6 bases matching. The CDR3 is CASSQELTSEQFF. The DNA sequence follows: TGTGCCAGCAGCCAAGAGTTAACTAGCGAGCAGTTCTTC.